This T cell receptor (beta chain) is drawn from a study of early T cells in non-severe SARS-CoV-2 infection (dated by TCRdb to the early 2020s). The study in broad terms: Bulk RNA from unsorted whole blood was used for TCR sequencing, so alpha and beta chains could not be paired.

Spanning cysteine to phenylalanine, the CDR3 consists of 13 amino acids. This entry keeps only the CDR3 DNA: 39 bases, framed from base 1. According to the germline V gene, CDR1 reads SNHLY and CDR2 reads FYNNEI. The trim is 4 bases for V and 6 bases for J, with a gap of 9 bases between the germline ends. This clonotype was recorded many times. What this receptor recognizes is not known. No much larger clonotype is one base removed from it; base qualities were not supplied. A case-control design nested within a healthcare worker cohort in London, UK, was used, with weekly nasopharyngeal swab PCR tests and blood sampling performed. Between 23 and 31 March 2020, the week of the UK lockdown, healthcare workers were enrolled and then followed up weekly for as long as 16 weeks. Study-wide findings and limitations: Matching against VDJdb was skewed toward anti-spike CD8 responses, likely underestimated virus-specific expansions, and missed private and CD4 specificities.

Library method: 5' RACE. The run used a NextSeq 500. To correct for sequencing error and PCR bias, the TCR library protocol tagged individual cDNA molecules with unique molecular identifiers. Both TCR alpha and beta chains were sequenced, and tight co-correlation was observed between alpha and beta sequence abundances in each sample. As for the original processing: Decombinator V4 was used to annotate TCR sequences for V gene, J gene and CDR3. TCRs were defined as expanded if a significant change between any two time points was detected under a Poisson model with p below 0.0001. TCR abundances were normalised to the total number of TCRs sequenced per sample and expressed as counts per million. TRAV1-2 paired with TRAJ12, TRAJ20 or TRAJ33 defined MAIT TCRs, while TRAV10 paired with TRAJ18 defined iNKT TCRs. VDJdb, accessed 1 November 2021, was searched for CMV, EBV and SARS-CoV-2 annotated TCRs, excluding TCRs annotated for multiple antigens. Using fastp at Q25 and MiXCR, TCRdb reprocessed the public reads and kept productive beta chains. Each entry is one CDR3 protein sequence, shown with its most common DNA and genes. It is TCRdb's table, rather than the study itself, that gives the V and J calls and clone size. Counted in this sample were some 28,000 distinct CDR3 sequences; about 6.1% of them appeared once. Of the sample, about 5.2% is held by the ten largest clones.

The chain is encoded by TRBV2 joined to TRBJ2-2, with the D gene call left open. The sample consisted of whole blood. The receptor was derived from an adult who was a healthcare worker with PCR-confirmed SARS-CoV-2 infection or an uninfected control (not recorded which). The sequenced DNA is TGTGCCAGCAGTGTCTCCTTTCCCGGGGAGCTGTTTTTT. Its coded protein is CASSVSFPGELFF.